These 2 T cell receptor beta chains were sequenced from one sample in a study of read filtering for tumor transcriptome and immune sequencing. The library was built from about 400 ng RNA with molecular barcoded adaptors for alpha/delta and beta/gamma chains. TCRdb recomputed calls from the reads with MiXCR, one row per CDR3 protein. The repertoire includes some 41,000 distinct CDR3 sequences, 10% to 15% of them detected once, and 30% sits in the top ten. The sequencing input was a population of CD138-negative cells sorted from bone marrow. Every receptor here comes from a donor aged 40 or over with multiple myeloma.

Ten or more counts support this clonotype. CDR3 sequence: CASSSKGCF. The CDR3 bases are TGTGCCAGCAGCTCCAAGGGATGTTTC. V and J are TRBV21-1 and TRBJ2-7. TRBV21-1 counts as a pseudogene. The CDR3 totals 9 residues.

This clonotype showed up many times. The DNA for the CDR3 is TGCGCCAGCAGCTCGGGACTAGCGGGAGGGTACACAGATACGCAGTATTTT. Its protein product is CASSSGLAGGYTDTQYF. V gene TRBV5-1 combines with J gene TRBJ2-3; 16 positions match TRBD2. Germline trimming cut 3 bases from V and 2 bases from J; bases unmatched to any gene: 3. Germline V gives CDR1 SGHRS, CDR2 YFSETQ. CDR3 length: 17 amino acids.